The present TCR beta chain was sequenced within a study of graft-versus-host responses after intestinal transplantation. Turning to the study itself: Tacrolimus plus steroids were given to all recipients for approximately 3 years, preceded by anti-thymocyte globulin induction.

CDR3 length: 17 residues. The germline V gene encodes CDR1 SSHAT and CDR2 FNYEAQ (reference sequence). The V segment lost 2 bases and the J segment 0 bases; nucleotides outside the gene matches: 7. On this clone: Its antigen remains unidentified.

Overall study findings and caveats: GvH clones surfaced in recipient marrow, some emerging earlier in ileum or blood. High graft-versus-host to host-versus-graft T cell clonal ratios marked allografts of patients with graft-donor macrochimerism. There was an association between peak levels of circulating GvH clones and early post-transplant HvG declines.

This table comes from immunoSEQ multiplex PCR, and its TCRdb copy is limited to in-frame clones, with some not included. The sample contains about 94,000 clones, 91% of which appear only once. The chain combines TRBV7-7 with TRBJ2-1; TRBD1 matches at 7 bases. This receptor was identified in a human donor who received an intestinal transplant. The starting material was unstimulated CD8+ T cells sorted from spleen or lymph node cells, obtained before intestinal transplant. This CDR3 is CASSLSQGQASYNEQFF. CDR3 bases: TGTGCCAGCAGCTTATCTCAAGGACAGGCCTCCTACAATGAGCAGTTCTTC.